The entry that follows covers one TCR beta chain sequence. Antigen unknown. Since all of the isolated RNA was reverse transcribed, expressed TCRB transcripts were what got sequenced. Libraries were prepared by immunoSEQ multiplex PCR; TCRdb keeps only in-frame clonotypes and omits some of them. The sample lists about 350,000 clones; roughly a fifth were seen once. This CDR3 contains 17 residues. Germline assignment: CDR1 SGHRS and CDR2 YFSETQ. V lost 4 bases and J lost 5; bases outside the gene matches: 15. The data originate from a study of beta chain features in type 1 diabetes. Study-wide points: PCR, the amplification step, might favor shorter templates, equally in patients and controls. VDJ junctions from patients with type 1 diabetes contained fewer insertions and more deletions.

The V gene is TRBV5-1, the J gene TRBJ1-2; 9 nucleotides align to TRBD1. The TCR was taken from a woman aged 18-29 years in good health. The specimen was naive CD4+ T cells from blood. In nucleotides, the CDR3 is TGCGCCAGCAGCGAAGGATACAGGGGGCGGACGACTTATGGCTACACCTTC. Its protein product is CASSEGYRGRTTYGYTF.